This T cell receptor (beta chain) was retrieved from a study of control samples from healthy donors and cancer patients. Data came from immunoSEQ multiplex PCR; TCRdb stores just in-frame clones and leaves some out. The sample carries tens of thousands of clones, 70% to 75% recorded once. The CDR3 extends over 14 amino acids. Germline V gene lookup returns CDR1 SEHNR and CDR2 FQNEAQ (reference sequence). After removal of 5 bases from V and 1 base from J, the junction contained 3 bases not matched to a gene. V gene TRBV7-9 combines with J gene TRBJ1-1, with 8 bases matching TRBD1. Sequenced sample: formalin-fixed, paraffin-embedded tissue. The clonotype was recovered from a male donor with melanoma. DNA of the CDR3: TGTGCCAGCAGCCCCAGGGGGCAGAACACTGAAGCTTTCTTT. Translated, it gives CASSPRGQNTEAFF.